Reported below is one TCR beta chain. No antigen is known for it. No base qualities exist here, and no much larger clone lies one base off it. This CDR3 is also generated by other DNA sequences in the sample. The CDR3 sequence holds 16 residues, the cysteine and phenylalanine included. Of the read, only the CDR3 DNA is kept; its 48 bases are in frame from base 1. Trimming takes 5 bases off V and 3 bases off J; junction bases not matched to a gene: 9. From a lookup of the germline V gene (reference sequence), CDR1 and CDR2 are SEHNR and FQNEAQ. This sample is drawn from a study of shared clonotypes between healthy human individuals (dated by TCRdb to between 2020 and 2021). Concerning the study at large: The cohort included three men and two women between 18 and 49 years of age. Per donor, three plates each were used for CD4 naive and CD4 memory, two for CD8 naive, and one for CD8 memory. To estimate repertoire size and how much clonotypes are shared between individuals, the study performed deep sequencing of blood TCR repertoires from a handful of healthy adults. To increase sequencing depth and limit assay-specific biases, TCR repertoire library preparation and sequencing were carried out by different laboratories using diverse techniques. Leukapheresis yielded between about 0.9 and 9.5 billion PBMCs per donor.

Paper-wide results and their limitations: When a handful of donors were compared, the shared fraction of clonotypes was about 5% for naive CD4, roughly 3.4% for naive CD8, 2% to 2.5% for memory CD4, and about 0.36% for memory CD8. Sampling was restricted to blood, and TCR repertoires in tissues likely differ from the TCR repertoires found in blood. Based on pairwise subsampling, the degree of clonotype sharing among donors was expected to be affected by sequencing depth. Naive subsets generally had larger estimated clonotype richness than memory subsets. The small number of donors limited the genetic and exposure-history diversity represented. Incomplete sequencing was indicated by rarefaction of sorted-subset datasets, despite the large sequencing depth. Compared with non-shared clonotypes, clonotypes shared by all four sorted-subset donors had higher generation probabilities.

Using the deep immunoSEQ assay, multiplex PCR amplified TCR CDR3 regions from genomic DNA. Genomic DNA extracted from each cell subset was distributed evenly over all wells of several immunoSEQ 96-well plates, and each plate served as one replicate. For sorted subsets, around 200 ng genomic DNA, equal to 25,000 to 35,000 T cell genomes, was loaded into each replicate PCR. Purified libraries were quantified with a Qubit 3.0 fluorometer, sized on a Bioanalyzer 2100, and re-quantified with the KAPA Library Quantification kit. Each immunoSEQ 96-well plate was sequenced on its own single-read 150-cycle Illumina NextSeq 550 flow cell. On the authors' methods: Because the immunoSEQ output held only junctional sequences and lacked quality scores, the filtering could not match the filtering applied to full-length reads. To assign V/J genes and CDR3, sequences were annotated using PyIR, a Python wrapper for IgBLAST v1.9, with IMGT germline references. Any read was removed if the V/J assignment was weak (E-value above 1e-6), the CDR3 was missing, or the read contained stop codons, out-of-frame junctions, or ambiguous translated residues. V3J clonotypes were defined as sequences sharing the same inferred V gene, J gene, and CDR3 amino acid sequence. Percentage overlap between repertoires was calculated by dividing the number of shared unique clonotypes by the size of the smaller repertoire. RTK rarefaction, the Chao1 estimator, and Recon v2.1 estimates of unobserved clonotypes were used to assess repertoire richness. Generation probabilities were computed with OLGA for all TCRbeta clonotypes obtained by the gDNA method from several donors. TCRdb took this table from immuneACCESS and kept in-frame rearrangements with V and J called. Such tables lack part of the clones; where checked against another copy, unresolved V genes explain under half of the gap, and the rest is unexplained. V, J and clone size reflect that table, while D and trimming were determined from the DNA. Recorded for this sample are roughly 2.5 million clones; approximately 90% of them occurred a single time. About 0.13% of the sample lies in the top ten.

Donors were healthy HIV-negative adults with no recently reported acute infections or vaccinations. All donors were Caucasian adults living in Nashville, Tennessee, USA. CD4+ T cells were enriched by magnetic negative selection, after which naive cells were positively selected on CD45RA and the negative fraction was taken as the memory subset. After blood collection by leukapheresis, PBMCs were isolated using Ficoll-Histopaque density gradient centrifugation and then cryopreserved in the vapor phase of liquid nitrogen. Analytical flow cytometry was used to check the purity and quantity of each magnetically sorted T cell population. From each sorted fraction, genomic DNA was isolated and quantified by UV absorbance on a Nanodrop 2000c.

The receptor's source is a man aged 18 to 29 in good health. The chain couples TRBV7-9 to TRBJ2-7, with 11 junctional bases fitting TRBD2. The specimen was naive CD4+ T cells sorted from blood. This specimen's cell subset or site label, per the study, means: CD45RA+ positively selected. The nucleotides read TGTGCCAGCAGCCCCGGACTAGCGGGCGACCTCTACGAGCAGTACTTC. This is translated as CASSPGLAGDLYEQYF.